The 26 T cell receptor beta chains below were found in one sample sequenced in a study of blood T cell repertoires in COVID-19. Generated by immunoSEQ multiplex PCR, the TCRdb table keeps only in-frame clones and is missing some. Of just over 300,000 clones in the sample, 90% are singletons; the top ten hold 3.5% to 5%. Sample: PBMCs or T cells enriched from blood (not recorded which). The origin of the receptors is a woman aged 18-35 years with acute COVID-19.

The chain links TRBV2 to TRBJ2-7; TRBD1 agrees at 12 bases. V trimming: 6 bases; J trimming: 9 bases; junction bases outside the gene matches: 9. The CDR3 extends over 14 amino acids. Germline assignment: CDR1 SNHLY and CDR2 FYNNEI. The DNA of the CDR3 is TGTGCCAGCAGCGCCGGGACAGGGGGCGTGAGGCAGTACTTC. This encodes CASSAGTGGVRQYF.

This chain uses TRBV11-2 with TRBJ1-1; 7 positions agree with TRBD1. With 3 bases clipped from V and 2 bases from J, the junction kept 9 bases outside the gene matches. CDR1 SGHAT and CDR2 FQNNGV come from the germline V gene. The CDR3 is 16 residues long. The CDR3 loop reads CASSFEAGGYNTEAFF. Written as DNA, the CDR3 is TGTGCCAGCAGCTTCGAGGCAGGGGGATATAACACTGAAGCTTTCTTT.

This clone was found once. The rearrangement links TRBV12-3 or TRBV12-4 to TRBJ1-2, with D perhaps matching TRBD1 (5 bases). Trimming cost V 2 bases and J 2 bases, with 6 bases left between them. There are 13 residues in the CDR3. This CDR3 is CASSLNRNYGYTF. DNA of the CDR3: TGTGCCAGCAGTTTAAACAGGAACTATGGCTACACCTTC.

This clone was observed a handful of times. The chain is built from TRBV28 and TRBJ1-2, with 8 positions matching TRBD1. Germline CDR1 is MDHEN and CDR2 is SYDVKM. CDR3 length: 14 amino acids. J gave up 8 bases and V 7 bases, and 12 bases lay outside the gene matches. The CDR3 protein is CASKTGDGSGGYTF. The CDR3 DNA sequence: TGTGCCAGCAAGACAGGGGACGGTTCGGGGGGCTACACCTTC.

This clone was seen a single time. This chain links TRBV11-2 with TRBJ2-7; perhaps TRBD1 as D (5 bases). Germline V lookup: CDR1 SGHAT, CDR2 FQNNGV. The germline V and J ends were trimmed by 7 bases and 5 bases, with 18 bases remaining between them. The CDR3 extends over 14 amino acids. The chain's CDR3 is CASITTLGPHEQYF. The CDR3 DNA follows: TGTGCCAGCATCACCACCTTGGGGCCACACGAGCAGTACTTC.

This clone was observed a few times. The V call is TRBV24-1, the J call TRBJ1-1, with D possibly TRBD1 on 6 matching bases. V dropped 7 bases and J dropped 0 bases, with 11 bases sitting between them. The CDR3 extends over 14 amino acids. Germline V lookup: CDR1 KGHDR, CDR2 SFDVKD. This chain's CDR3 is CATSESGVNTEAFF. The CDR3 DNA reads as TGTGCCACCAGCGAATCAGGGGTGAACACTGAAGCTTTCTTT.

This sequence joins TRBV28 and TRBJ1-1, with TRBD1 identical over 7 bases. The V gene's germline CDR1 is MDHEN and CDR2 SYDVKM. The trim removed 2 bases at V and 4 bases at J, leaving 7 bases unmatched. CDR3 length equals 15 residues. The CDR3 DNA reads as TGTGCCAGCAGTTTACTGACAGGGTGGAGCACTGAAGCTTTCTTT. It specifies CASSLLTGWSTEAFF.

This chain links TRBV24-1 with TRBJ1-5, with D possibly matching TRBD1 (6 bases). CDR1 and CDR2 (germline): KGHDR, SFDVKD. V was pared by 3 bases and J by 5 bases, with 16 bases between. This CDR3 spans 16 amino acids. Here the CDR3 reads CATSDGGVLDYQPQHF. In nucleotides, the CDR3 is TGTGCCACCAGTGATGGGGGCGTCCTCGACTATCAGCCCCAGCATTTT.

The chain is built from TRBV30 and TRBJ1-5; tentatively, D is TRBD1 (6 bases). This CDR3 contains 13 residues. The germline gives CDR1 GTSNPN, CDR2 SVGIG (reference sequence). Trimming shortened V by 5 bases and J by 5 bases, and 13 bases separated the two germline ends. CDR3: CAWGGAQDQPQHF. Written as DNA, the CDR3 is TGTGCCTGGGGGGGGGCCCAAGATCAGCCCCAGCATTTT.

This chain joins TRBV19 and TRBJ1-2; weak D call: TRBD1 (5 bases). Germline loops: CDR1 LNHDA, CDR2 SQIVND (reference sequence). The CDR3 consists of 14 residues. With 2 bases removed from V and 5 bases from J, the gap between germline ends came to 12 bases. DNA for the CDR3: TGTGCCAGTAGTATAAAGGGGCGCAGATATGGCTACACCTTC. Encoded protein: CASSIKGRRYGYTF.

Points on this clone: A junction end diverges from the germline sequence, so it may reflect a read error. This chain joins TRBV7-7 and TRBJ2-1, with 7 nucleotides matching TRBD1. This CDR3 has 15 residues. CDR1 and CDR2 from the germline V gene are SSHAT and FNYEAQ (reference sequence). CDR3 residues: CASSLDRSSYNEQFF. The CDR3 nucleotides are TGTGCTAGCAGCTTGGACAGGTCCTCCTACAATGAGCAGTTCTTC.

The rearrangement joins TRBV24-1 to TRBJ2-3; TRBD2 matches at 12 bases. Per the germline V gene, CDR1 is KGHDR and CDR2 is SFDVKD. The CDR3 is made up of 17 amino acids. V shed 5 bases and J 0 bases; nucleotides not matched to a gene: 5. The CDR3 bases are TGTGCCACCAGTGTACCCGGACTAGCGGGGAGCACAGATACGCAGTATTTT. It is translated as CATSVPGLAGSTDTQYF.

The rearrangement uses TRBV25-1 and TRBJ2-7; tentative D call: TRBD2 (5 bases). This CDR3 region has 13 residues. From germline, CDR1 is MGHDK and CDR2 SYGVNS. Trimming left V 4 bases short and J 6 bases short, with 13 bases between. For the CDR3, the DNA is TGTGCCAGCAGTGTTAGGACTCTGGGCGAGCAGTACTTC. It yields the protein CASSVRTLGEQYF.

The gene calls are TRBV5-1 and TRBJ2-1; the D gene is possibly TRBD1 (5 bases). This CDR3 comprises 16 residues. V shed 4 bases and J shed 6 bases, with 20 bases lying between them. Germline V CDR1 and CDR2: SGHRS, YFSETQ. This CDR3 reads CASSGINGYDSNEQFF. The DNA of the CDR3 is TGCGCCAGCAGCGGGATTAATGGCTATGACAGCAATGAGCAGTTCTTC.

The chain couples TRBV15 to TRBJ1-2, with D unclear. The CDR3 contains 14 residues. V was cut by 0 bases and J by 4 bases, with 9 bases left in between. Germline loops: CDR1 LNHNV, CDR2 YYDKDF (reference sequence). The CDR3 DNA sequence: TGTGCCACCAGCAGAGAGCGGCAGAGCTATGGCTACACCTTC. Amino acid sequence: CATSRERQSYGYTF.

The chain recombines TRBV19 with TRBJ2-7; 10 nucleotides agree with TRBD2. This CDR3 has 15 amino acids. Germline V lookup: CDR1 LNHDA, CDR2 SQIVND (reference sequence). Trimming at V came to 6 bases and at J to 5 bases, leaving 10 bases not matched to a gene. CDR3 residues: CASRTSSGSYNEQYF. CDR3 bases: TGTGCCAGTAGAACCTCTAGCGGGAGTTATAACGAGCAGTACTTC.

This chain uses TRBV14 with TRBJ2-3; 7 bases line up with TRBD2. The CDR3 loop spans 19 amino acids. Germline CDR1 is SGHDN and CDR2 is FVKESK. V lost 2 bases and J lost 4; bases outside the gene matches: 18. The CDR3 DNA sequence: TGTGCCAGCAGCCAAAAGGGGATTACTATGGCGGGAGTCCCAGATACGCAGTATTTT. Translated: CASSQKGITMAGVPDTQYF.

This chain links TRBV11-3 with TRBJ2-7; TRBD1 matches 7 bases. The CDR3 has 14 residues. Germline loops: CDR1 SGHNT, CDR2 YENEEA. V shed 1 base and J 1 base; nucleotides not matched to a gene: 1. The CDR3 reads CASSLGDSSYEQYF. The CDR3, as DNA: TGTGCCAGCAGCTTAGGGGACAGTTCCTACGAGCAGTACTTC.

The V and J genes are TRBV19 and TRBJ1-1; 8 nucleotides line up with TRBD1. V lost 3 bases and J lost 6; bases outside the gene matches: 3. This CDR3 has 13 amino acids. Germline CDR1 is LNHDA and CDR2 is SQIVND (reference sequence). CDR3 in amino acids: CASSIGQGSEAFF. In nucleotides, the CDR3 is TGTGCCAGTAGTATTGGACAGGGATCTGAAGCTTTCTTT. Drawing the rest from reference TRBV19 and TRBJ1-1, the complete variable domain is DGGITQSPKYLFRKEGQNVTLSCEQNLNHDAMYWYRQDPGQGLRLIYYSQIVNDFQKGDIAEGYSVSREKKESFPLTVTSAQKNPTAFYLCASSIGQGSEAFFGQGTRLTVV.

The CDR3 region has the DNA TGTGCCAGCAGCTTGGGAGGCGGGGTCAATGAGCAGTTCTTC. Translation gives CASSLGGGVNEQFF. The chain couples TRBV7-9 to TRBJ2-1, with D possibly TRBD2 on 6 matching bases. Germline assignment: CDR1 SEHNR and CDR2 FQNEAQ (reference sequence). V was shortened by 3 bases and J by 6 bases, with 12 bases between the two germline ends. The CDR3 consists of 14 residues.

The CDR3 DNA follows: TGTGCCAGCAGTTCGACAGGAGGTGCTCAGCCCCAGCATTTT. Protein: CASSSTGGAQPQHF. The rearrangement links TRBV28 to TRBJ1-5; TRBD1 might be the D (6 bases). Germline V gene lookup returns CDR1 MDHEN and CDR2 SYDVKM. This CDR3 has 14 residues. V was trimmed by 4 bases and J by 6 bases, leaving 13 bases between them.

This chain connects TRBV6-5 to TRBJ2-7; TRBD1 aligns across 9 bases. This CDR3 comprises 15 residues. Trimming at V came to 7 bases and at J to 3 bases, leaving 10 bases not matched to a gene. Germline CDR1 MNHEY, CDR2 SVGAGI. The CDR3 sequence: CASKRGTGLGYEQYF. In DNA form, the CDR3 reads TGTGCCAGCAAACGGGGGACAGGGTTAGGCTACGAGCAGTACTTC.

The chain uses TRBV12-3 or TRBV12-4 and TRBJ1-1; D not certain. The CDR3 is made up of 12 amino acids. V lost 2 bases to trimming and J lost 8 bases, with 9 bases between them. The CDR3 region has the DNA TGTGCCAGCAGTTTAAGTTCCAGGGAAGCTTTCTTT. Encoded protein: CASSLSSREAFF.

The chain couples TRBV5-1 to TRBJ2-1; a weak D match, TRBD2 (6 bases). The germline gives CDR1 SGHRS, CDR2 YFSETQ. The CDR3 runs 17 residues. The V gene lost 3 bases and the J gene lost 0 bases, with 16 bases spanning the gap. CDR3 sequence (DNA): TGCGCCAGCAGCTCTTTGACCGGGACTTTCTCCTACAATGAGCAGTTCTTC. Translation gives CASSSLTGTFSYNEQFF.

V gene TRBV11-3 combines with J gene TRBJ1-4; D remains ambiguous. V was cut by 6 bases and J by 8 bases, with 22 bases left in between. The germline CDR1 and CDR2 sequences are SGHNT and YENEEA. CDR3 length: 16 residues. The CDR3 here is CASSYTGLGGWEKLFF. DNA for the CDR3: TGTGCCAGCAGTTATACCGGTCTTGGAGGATGGGAAAAACTGTTTTTT.

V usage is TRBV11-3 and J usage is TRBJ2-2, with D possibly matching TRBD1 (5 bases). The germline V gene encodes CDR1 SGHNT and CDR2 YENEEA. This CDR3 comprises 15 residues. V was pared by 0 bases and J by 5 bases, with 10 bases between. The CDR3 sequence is CASSLEARATGELFF. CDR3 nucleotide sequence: TGTGCCAGCAGCTTAGAGGCCAGGGCAACCGGGGAGCTGTTTTTT.